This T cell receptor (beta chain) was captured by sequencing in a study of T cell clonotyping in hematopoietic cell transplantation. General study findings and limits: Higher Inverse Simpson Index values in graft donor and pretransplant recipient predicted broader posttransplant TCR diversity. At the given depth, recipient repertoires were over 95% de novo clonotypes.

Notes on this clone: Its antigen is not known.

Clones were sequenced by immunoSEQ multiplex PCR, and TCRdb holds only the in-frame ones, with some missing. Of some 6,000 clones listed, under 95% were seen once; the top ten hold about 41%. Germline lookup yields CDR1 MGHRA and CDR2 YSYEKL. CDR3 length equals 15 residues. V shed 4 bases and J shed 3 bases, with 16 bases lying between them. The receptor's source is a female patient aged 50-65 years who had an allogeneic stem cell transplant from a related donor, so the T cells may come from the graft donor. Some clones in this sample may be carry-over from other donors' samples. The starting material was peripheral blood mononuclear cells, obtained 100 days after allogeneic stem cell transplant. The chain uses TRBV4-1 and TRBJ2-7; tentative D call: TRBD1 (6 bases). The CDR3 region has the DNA TGCGCCAGCAGCCTCCGGACCGACAGGAGCTACGAGCAGTACTTC. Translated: CASSLRTDRSYEQYF.